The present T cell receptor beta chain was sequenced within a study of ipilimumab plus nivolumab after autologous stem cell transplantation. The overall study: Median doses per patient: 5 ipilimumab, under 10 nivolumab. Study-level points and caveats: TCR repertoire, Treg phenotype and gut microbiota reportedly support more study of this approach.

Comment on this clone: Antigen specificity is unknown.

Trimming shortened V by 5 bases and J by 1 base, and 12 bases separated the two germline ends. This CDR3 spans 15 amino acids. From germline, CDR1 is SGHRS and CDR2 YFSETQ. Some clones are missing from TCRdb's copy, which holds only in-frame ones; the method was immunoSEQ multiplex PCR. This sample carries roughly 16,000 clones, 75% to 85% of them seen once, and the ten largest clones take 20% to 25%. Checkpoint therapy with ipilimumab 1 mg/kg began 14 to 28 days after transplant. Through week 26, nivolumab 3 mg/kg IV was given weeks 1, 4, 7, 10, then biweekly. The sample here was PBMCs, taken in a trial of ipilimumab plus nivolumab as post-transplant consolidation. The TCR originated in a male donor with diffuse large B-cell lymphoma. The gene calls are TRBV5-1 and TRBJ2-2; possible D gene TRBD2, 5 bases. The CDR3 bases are TGCGCCAGCAGGAGGGAAACATTGAACACCGGGGAGCTGTTTTTT. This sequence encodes CASRRETLNTGELFF.